These T cell receptor beta chains were read from a single sample in a study of shared clonotypes between healthy human individuals. Sequencing was performed with immunoSEQ multiplex PCR; in TCRdb, only in-frame clones are kept and a portion is missing. The sample holds 980,000 or so clones; approximately 80% are singletons and the top ten take about 1.5%. The source material was memory CD4+ T cells sorted from blood. The receptors come from a man between 18 and 35 years old in good health. CDR3s include the opening cysteine and the closing phenylalanine or tryptophan. The D gene is left open where the match is weak. A clone size is listed for some rows: how often the clone was seen (once, few, many), or a class if it is expanded.

D,size,V,J,DNA,CDR3
TRBD2,NA,TRBV6-6,TRBJ2-3,TGTGCCAGCAGGCGGACTAGCGGGGGAATGACAGATACGCAGTATTTT,CASRRTSGGMTDTQYF
NA,once,TRBV18,TRBJ2-7,TGTGCCAGCTCACCACCTCGGGGTCCCTACGAGCAGTACTTC,CASSPPRGPYEQYF
TRBD1,NA,TRBV27,TRBJ1-4,TGTGCCAGCAGGGCGGACAGGGGGCTTGAAAAACTGTTTTTT,CASRADRGLEKLFF
TRBD1,NA,TRBV9,TRBJ2-7,TGTGCCAGCAGCGTAGAACAGGGGGCTTCCTACGAGCAGTACTTC,CASSVEQGASYEQYF
TRBD1,NA,TRBV9,TRBJ1-3,TGTGCCAGCAGCGTAGGAGGCGGGTCGGGACAGACATCTGGAAACACCATATATTTT,CASSVGGGSGQTSGNTIYF
NA,NA,TRBV10-3,TRBJ1-1,TGTGCCATCAAAACCTTGAACAGAGCAAACACTGAAGCTTTCTTT,CAIKTLNRANTEAFF
TRBD1,NA,TRBV19,TRBJ2-7,TGTGCCAGTAGTATAACCCTGACAGGGGGCCCCTACGAGCAGTACTTC,CASSITLTGGPYEQYF
TRBD1,few,TRBV6-5,TRBJ1-2,TGTGCCAGCAGGGACAGGGGTGGCTACACCTTC,CASRDRGGYTF
NA,NA,TRBV5-1,TRBJ2-1,TGCGCCAGCAGCTTGCATAGCGGACTAAACAATGAGCAGTTCTTC,CASSLHSGLNNEQFF
TRBD1,many,TRBV19,TRBJ2-2,TGTGCCACTCGGCCCGGGACAGGGTCAACCGGGGAGCTGTTTTTT,CATRPGTGSTGELFF
NA,NA,TRBV11-2,TRBJ2-7,TGTGCCAGCAGCTTCCTATCAGGGGGGTACGAGCAGTACTTC,CASSFLSGGYEQYF
TRBD2,once,TRBV5-1,TRBJ2-3,TGCGCCAGCAGCTTGGAAGGTAGCGGGGGGTTAGATACGCAGTATTTT,CASSLEGSGGLDTQYF
NA,NA,TRBV6-5,TRBJ2-7,TGTGCCAGCAGTTATATTTACGAGCAGTACTTC,CASSYIYEQYF
NA,NA,TRBV27,TRBJ2-3,TGTGCCAGCAGTTTAGTCGGGACGGCCTTAACAGATACGCAGTATTTT,CASSLVGTALTDTQYF
TRBD1,few,TRBV9,TRBJ1-2,TGTGCCAGCAGCGTAGACGTGACAGGGGGCTATGGCTACACCTTC,CASSVDVTGGYGYTF
NA,once,TRBV9,TRBJ1-2,TGTGCCAGCAGCGCACCGAGTTATGGCTACACCTTC,CASSAPSYGYTF
NA,NA,TRBV27,TRBJ1-1,TGTGCCAGCAGTCCCCGACAGACCCAAAACACTGAAGCTTTCTTT,CASSPRQTQNTEAFF
NA,NA,TRBV2,TRBJ2-5,TGTGCCTCAATGCCTCTGAGGGGCAAATTTGTTGGAGAGACCCAGTACTTC,CASMPLRGKFVGETQYF
NA,NA,TRBV18,TRBJ1-5,TGTGCCAGCTCACCTGGGACGGCGAATAGCAATCAGCCCCAGCATTTT,CASSPGTANSNQPQHF
NA,NA,TRBV6-1,TRBJ1-2,TGTGCCAGCAGGGACGCCAACCAGGACTATGGCTACACCTTC,CASRDANQDYGYTF
TRBD1,few,TRBV5-1,TRBJ2-5,TGCGCCAGCAGCTTGGCCAAGGGACAGGGCTTAGAGACCCAGTACTTC,CASSLAKGQGLETQYF
TRBD1,NA,TRBV2,TRBJ2-2,TGTGCCAGCAGTGGTAAAAAGGGGGCAATCGGGGAGCTGTTTTTT,CASSGKKGAIGELFF
TRBD2,once,TRBV5-4,TRBJ2-1,TGTGCCAGCAGCAAGGGGACTAGCGGGAGCATGAGTGAGCAGTTCTTC,CASSKGTSGSMSEQFF
TRBD1,NA,TRBV19,TRBJ1-4,TGTGCCAGTAGGTCGACAGGGATCTTTGAAAAACTGTTTTTT,CASRSTGIFEKLFF
NA,once,TRBV11-3,TRBJ2-1,TGTGCCAGCAGCTTTGAGGGAGCGAACAATGAGCAGTTCTTC,CASSFEGANNEQFF
TRBD2,NA,TRBV7-2,TRBJ2-7,TGTGCCAGCAGCCCGGGACTAGCGGGAGGGAGAGAGCAGTACTTC,CASSPGLAGGREQYF
NA,NA,TRBV30,TRBJ1-4,TGTGCCTGGAGTGTAGCCTCAGGCTCGGGGGAAAAACTGTTTTTT,CAWSVASGSGEKLFF
NA,NA,TRBV9,TRBJ1-3,TGTGCCAGCAGCGTAGAGGGGCATATCTCTGGAAACACCATATATTTT,CASSVEGHISGNTIYF
TRBD1,NA,TRBV27,TRBJ1-5,TGTGCCAGCAGTCCAAATCCCGGGACAGGGGTGCAGCCCCAGCATTTT,CASSPNPGTGVQPQHF
NA,NA,TRBV11-2,TRBJ2-5,TGTGCCAGCAGGGAGGGGCTTCCTTGGATGGAGACCCAGTACTTC,CASREGLPWMETQYF
NA,once,TRBV7-9,TRBJ1-5,TGTGCCAGCAGCTTAGATGACAGGCCCAATCAGCCCCAGCATTTT,CASSLDDRPNQPQHF
TRBD2,NA,TRBV19,TRBJ2-1,TGTGCCAGTACAGGCCGGGGTAGCGGGAGTATTGAGCAGTTCTTC,CASTGRGSGSIEQFF
TRBD1,NA,TRBV5-1,TRBJ2-2,TGCGCCAGCAGCTCTGAACCACAGGGGTCTGGCGCCGGGGAGCTGTTTTTT,CASSSEPQGSGAGELFF
NA,NA,TRBV2,TRBJ1-1,TGTGCCAGCAGTTATGACAGTTTCAACACTGAAGCTTTCTTT,CASSYDSFNTEAFF
TRBD2,NA,TRBV6-1,TRBJ2-5,TGTGCCAGCTACCCTGGGGAGCGGGGGCAGCGGACCCAGTACTTC,CASYPGERGQRTQYF
TRBD2,NA,TRBV5-1,TRBJ2-2,TGCGCCAGCAGCAAGGGACTAGCGGTTGGGACCGGGGAGCTGTTTTTT,CASSKGLAVGTGELFF
NA,NA,TRBV30,TRBJ2-3,TGTGCCTGGAGTTCAGGCGACGGTTACACAGATACGCAGTATTTT,CAWSSGDGYTDTQYF
NA,NA,TRBV10-1,TRBJ2-1,TGCGCCACCGTCCTAGAGCACTACTCTTTCTACAATGAGCAGTTCTTC,CATVLEHYSFYNEQFF
NA,NA,TRBV9,TRBJ2-7,TGTGCCAGCAGCGCCGCCGACAGCTCCTACGAGCAGTACTTC,CASSAADSSYEQYF
NA,NA,TRBV11-3,TRBJ2-3,TGTGCCAGCAGCTCCCCTCGACAGGCAGATACGCAGTATTTT,CASSSPRQADTQYF
TRBD2,once,TRBV30,TRBJ2-1,TGTGCCTGGAGGGGACTAGCGGGGGGAGACTCCTACAATGAGCAGTTCTTC,CAWRGLAGGDSYNEQFF
NA,NA,TRBV19,TRBJ2-6,TGTGCCAGTAGTATAGGTCTCTCTGGGGCCAACGTCCTGACTTTC,CASSIGLSGANVLTF
TRBD1,few,TRBV6-6,TRBJ1-2,TGTGCCGCCGGGACAGCCAACTATGGCTACACCTTC,CAAGTANYGYTF
NA,NA,TRBV2,TRBJ2-2,TGTGCCAGCAATGCACAGGGCTCGGACACCGGGGAGCTGTTTTTT,CASNAQGSDTGELFF
TRBD1,NA,TRBV12-5,TRBJ1-2,TGTGCTAGTGGTTTGGTACCCGGGGACAGCTATGGCTACACCTTC,CASGLVPGDSYGYTF
NA,NA,TRBV2,TRBJ1-5,TGTGCCAGCAGTGAAGGGTCCGGTCAGCCCCAGCATTTT,CASSEGSGQPQHF
NA,NA,TRBV6-1,TRBJ1-4,TGTGCCAGCACTAGAGAAGGGAGCAAAGAAAAACTGTTTTTT,CASTREGSKEKLFF
NA,NA,TRBV2,TRBJ2-1,TGTGCCAGCAGTGGATTGGGGCCATACAATGAGCAGTTCTTC,CASSGLGPYNEQFF
NA,few,TRBV11-2,TRBJ1-5,TGTGCCAGCAGCATGGCCGTCAATCAGCCCCAGCATTTT,CASSMAVNQPQHF
NA,NA,TRBV10-3,TRBJ1-1,TGTGCCATCAGTGGCCAAGGGGAGAACACTGAAGCTTTCTTT,CAISGQGENTEAFF
TRBD1,NA,TRBV19,TRBJ1-5,TGTGCCAGTAGTACGGGACAGGTAGGCAATCAGCCCCAGCATTTT,CASSTGQVGNQPQHF
NA,NA,TRBV4-1,TRBJ2-7,TGCGCCAGCAGCCCCCAACCGGCAGGCGGAATCTACGAGCAGTACTTC,CASSPQPAGGIYEQYF
TRBD1,NA,TRBV7-9,TRBJ2-5,TGTGCCAGCAGCTTAGTTGACAGGGGAGAGACCCAGTACTTC,CASSLVDRGETQYF
NA,NA,TRBV5-1,TRBJ1-1,TGCGCCAGCACCACGGGGGGAAGGGACACTGAAGCTTTCTTT,CASTTGGRDTEAFF
NA,NA,TRBV6-5,TRBJ1-6,TGTGCCAGCAGTTACGTTCATGGGGGAAGCTCACCCCTCCACTTT,CASSYVHGGSSPLHF
TRBD1,once,TRBV19,TRBJ2-7,TGTGCCAGTACCCTCGACGGACAGGGAAACTACGAGCAGTACTTC,CASTLDGQGNYEQYF
TRBD1,NA,TRBV19,TRBJ2-2,TGTGCCAGTAATGGGCGACCGGGACAGGGGATTACCGGGGAGCTGTTTTTT,CASNGRPGQGITGELFF
NA,NA,TRBV4-3,TRBJ1-2,TGCGCCAGCAGCCAAGGACGGAACTATGGCTACACCTTC,CASSQGRNYGYTF
TRBD2,NA,TRBV9,TRBJ2-1,TGTGCCAGCAGCGTATCGACTAGCGGGAGTGAGGCGCAGTTCTTC,CASSVSTSGSEAQFF
NA,NA,TRBV7-2,TRBJ2-1,TGTGCCAGCAGCGACTGGGCCGGGACCGGTGAGCAGTTCTTC,CASSDWAGTGEQFF